This T cell receptor beta chain was retrieved from a study of T cell responses to AZD1222 COVID-19 vaccine. General study findings and limits: Clonal diversity was possibly underestimated; the donors were predominantly white British and more often female. The study identified only 6 or 7 AZD1222 recipients as seropositive at baseline.

Sequencing was performed with immunoSEQ multiplex PCR; in TCRdb, only in-frame clones are kept and a portion is missing. The table shows 150,000 or so clones, with approximately 91% occurring only once. On this clone itself: Its antigen is unknown.

The germline V gene has CDR1 MRHNA and CDR2 SNTAGT. CDR3 size: 13 residues. Trimming shortened V by 4 bases and J by 3 bases, and 6 bases separated the two germline ends. This chain uses TRBV6-4 with TRBJ2-2; no clear D gene. Here the sequenced sample was peripheral blood, taken 28 days after the second AZD1222 dose. The receptor's source is an adult who received the AZD1222 COVID-19 vaccine. The CDR3 region is CASSVTDTGELFF. The CDR3 nucleotides read TGTGCCAGCAGTGTGACGGACACCGGGGAGCTGTTTTTT.